This entry features one T cell receptor beta chain sequence. What it recognizes is unknown. The data originate from a study of T cell responses to AZD1222 COVID-19 vaccine. Overall study findings and caveats: The CD4 TCRs associated with vaccination extended across spike and predominated at 160-218 and 743-854. Repertoires were obtained solely post-peak T cell response. Only five to seven AZD1222 recipients tested seropositive at baseline.

The CDR3 sequence is 17 residues long. Trimming pared 6 bases from V and 6 bases from J, leaving 24 bases between. CDR1 is LNHDA, CDR2 SQIVND, per germline (reference sequence). Profiling relied on immunoSEQ multiplex PCR, and the TCRdb table lists in-frame clones only, not all of them. The sample holds more than 60,000 clones, less than 90% seen once. The material sequenced was peripheral blood, taken on day 0 of AZD1222 vaccination. V is TRBV19 and J is TRBJ1-5; possible D gene TRBD1, 6 bases. This sequence originates from an adult in good health. The CDR3 loop reads CASSPSRGVRSVQPQHF. In DNA form, the CDR3 reads TGTGCCAGTAGCCCTTCAAGGGGGGTTAGGAGTGTTCAGCCCCAGCATTTT.